This is a list of T cell receptor beta chains from one sample in a study of T cell responses to AZD1222 COVID-19 vaccine. The repertoire was sequenced with immunoSEQ multiplex PCR; TCRdb's copy has only in-frame clones and lacks some. The repertoire has approximately 98,000 clones, roughly 90% of them found once; the top ten carry 3% to 3.5%. Sequenced material: peripheral blood, taken on day 0 of MenACWY control vaccination. These receptors came from an adult in good health. Each CDR3 is given with its conserved first and last residue. The D gene is left open where the match is weak. Only some rows state a clone size, as once, few, many or a class for expanded clones.

abundance,v_gene,d_gene,j_gene,CDR3nt,CDR3aa
-,TRBV4-3,-,TRBJ2-7,TGCGCCAGCAGCCAAGAAGAATTCTCCTACGAGCAGTACTTC,CASSQEEFSYEQYF
-,TRBV25-1,TRBD1,TRBJ2-7,TGTGCCAGCAGTGATACTAGACAGGGGGTACACGAGCAGTACTTC,CASSDTRQGVHEQYF
once,TRBV20-1,-,TRBJ2-7,TGCAGTGTCCCGGACGTCGCCGAGCAGTACTTC,CSVPDVAEQYF
-,TRBV27,TRBD1,TRBJ1-6,TGTGCCAGCAGTTCTACCCGGGACAGGGCATATTCACCCCTCCACTTT,CASSSTRDRAYSPLHF
-,TRBV9,TRBD1,TRBJ1-5,TGTGCCAGCAGCGAGGGGACAGGGATCCGACAGCCCCAGCATTTT,CASSEGTGIRQPQHF
-,TRBV5-6,-,TRBJ2-5,TGTGCCAGCAGCTTGGAACGGGGCAGGGCGGAGACCCAGTACTTC,CASSLERGRAETQYF
-,TRBV7-2,TRBD2,TRBJ2-1,TGTGCCAGCAGCTTGGGAGCGGGGGGAGTGTACAATGAGCAGTTCTTC,CASSLGAGGVYNEQFF
once,TRBV13,TRBD1,TRBJ1-2,TGTGCCAGCAGCTTAGTTGGGACAGGGCCTCTATATGGCTACACCTTC,CASSLVGTGPLYGYTF
-,TRBV5-1,-,TRBJ1-1,TGCGCCAGCAGCCCAGGGTCAACGAACACTGAAGCTTTCTTT,CASSPGSTNTEAFF
-,TRBV6-5,TRBD1,TRBJ1-2,TGTGCCAGCACAGGGACAGCCTATGGCTACACCTTC,CASTGTAYGYTF
-,TRBV5-1,TRBD2,TRBJ2-3,TGCGCCAGCAGCTTGTTTAGCGGGGGGCACGGAGATACGCAGTATTTT,CASSLFSGGHGDTQYF
-,TRBV27,TRBD2,TRBJ2-1,TGTGCCAGCAGTACCTCAATCGGGAGGCAGTTTTGGGAGCAGTTCTTC,CASSTSIGRQFWEQFF
-,TRBV5-1,-,TRBJ2-6,TGCGCCAGCAGCTTGGAGGGTGGGGCCAACGTCCTGACTTTC,CASSLEGGANVLTF
-,TRBV27,-,TRBJ2-7,TGTGCCAGCAGTTTAAGACAGGGAGGTTACGAGCAGTACTTC,CASSLRQGGYEQYF
-,TRBV3-1/TRBV3-2,-,TRBJ1-3,TGTGCCAGCAGCCGCCCAAGGGTTGGAAACACCATATATTTT,CASSRPRVGNTIYF
-,TRBV5-6,TRBD1,TRBJ2-5,TGTGCCAGCAGCTTGGCCCCGGGACAGGCTAGAGAGACCCAGTACTTC,CASSLAPGQARETQYF
-,TRBV7-9,-,TRBJ1-3,TGTGCCAGCAGCCCAAGGAGGGAGCACTCTGGAAACACCATATATTTT,CASSPRREHSGNTIYF
-,TRBV19,TRBD1,TRBJ1-3,TGTGCCAGTAGTTTATCGACAGGGGCTGGAAACACCATATATTTT,CASSLSTGAGNTIYF
-,TRBV7-9,TRBD2,TRBJ2-7,TGTGCCAGCAGCTTAGCGCTGGCGGGGGGCTTCTACGAGCAGTACTTC,CASSLALAGGFYEQYF
-,TRBV27,-,TRBJ1-6,TGTGCCAGCACTACACGGGGGAGGGATTCACCCCTCCACTTT,CASTTRGRDSPLHF
-,TRBV28,-,TRBJ1-4,TGTGCCAGCAGCCCAACTAATGAAAAACTGTTTTTT,CASSPTNEKLFF
-,TRBV9,-,TRBJ2-2,TGTGCCAGCAGCGTAGTCTCCGGGGGCTACACCGGGGAGCTGTTTTTT,CASSVVSGGYTGELFF
-,TRBV4-1,TRBD2,TRBJ2-7,TGCGCCAGCAGCCAAGAAGGCTCACTAGCGGGGGAAAACTACGAGCAGTACTTC,CASSQEGSLAGENYEQYF
-,TRBV7-3,TRBD1,TRBJ1-1,TGTGCCAGCAGCCCGCCGGGACAGATGAACACTGAAGCTTTCTTT,CASSPPGQMNTEAFF
-,TRBV5-1,-,TRBJ2-7,TGCGCCAGCAGCTTGGTGGTCAGGGGCGAGCAGTACTTC,CASSLVVRGEQYF
few,TRBV5-1,TRBD2,TRBJ2-5,TGCGCCAGCAGCGCTGGGACTAGCGGGGCTTGGGAGACCCAGTACTTC,CASSAGTSGAWETQYF
-,TRBV4-2,TRBD2,TRBJ2-7,TGTGCCAGCAGCCAAACTAGCGGCAGCTCCTACGAGCAGTACTTC,CASSQTSGSSYEQYF
-,TRBV27,-,TRBJ2-3,TGTGCCAGCAGTCCCCCAGTGAGAGATACGCAGTATTTT,CASSPPVRDTQYF
once,TRBV28,TRBD1,TRBJ1-1,TGTGCCAGCAGCCCGGGACAGACGAACACTGAAGCTTTCTTT,CASSPGQTNTEAFF
-,TRBV5-1,TRBD1,TRBJ1-2,TGCGCCAGAAGGGGGCCCCCTGGGGGCTACACCTTC,CARRGPPGGYTF
once,TRBV4-1,-,TRBJ2-1,TGCGCCAGCAGCCAAGCGCAGTTTCATGAGCAGTTCTTC,CASSQAQFHEQFF
-,TRBV7-3,-,TRBJ2-6,TGTGCCAGCAGCTTCTCCTGGCGGGGCGGAATTACTGGGGCCAACGTCCTGACTTTC,CASSFSWRGGITGANVLTF
-,TRBV7-2,-,TRBJ1-2,TGTGCCAGCAGCCCCGACAGCAACTATGGCTACACCTTC,CASSPDSNYGYTF
-,TRBV7-6,TRBD2,TRBJ2-5,TGTGCCAGCAGCTTCAACGGGGGGGTTCAAGAGACCCAGTACTTC,CASSFNGGVQETQYF
-,TRBV10-3,-,TRBJ1-6,TGTGCCATCAGTGAGCAGACCGTTCTCCTCCACTTT,CAISEQTVLLHF
-,TRBV19,-,TRBJ1-2,TGTGCCAGTAGTCCTAGGACGTCTGGCTACACCTTC,CASSPRTSGYTF
few,TRBV5-4,-,TRBJ2-7,TGTGCCAGCAGCCCAAAGGGTAGGTCGGGAAAAACCTACGAGCAGTACTTC,CASSPKGRSGKTYEQYF
-,TRBV19,TRBD2,TRBJ2-3,TGTGCCAGTAGTTCCCGCGGCGGGGGGGCCGATACGCAGTATTTT,CASSSRGGGADTQYF
-,TRBV6-2/TRBV6-3,-,TRBJ2-5,TGTGCCAGCAGTTACCTGCGGAAGTACCAAGAGACCCAGTACTTC,CASSYLRKYQETQYF
-,TRBV4-2,-,TRBJ1-2,TGTGCCAGCAGCCAAGATTGGGTACAGGGAGATGGCTACACCTTC,CASSQDWVQGDGYTF
-,TRBV3-1/TRBV3-2,-,TRBJ1-2,TGTGCCAGCAGCCAAGAGGGTGGGTATGGCTACACCTTC,CASSQEGGYGYTF